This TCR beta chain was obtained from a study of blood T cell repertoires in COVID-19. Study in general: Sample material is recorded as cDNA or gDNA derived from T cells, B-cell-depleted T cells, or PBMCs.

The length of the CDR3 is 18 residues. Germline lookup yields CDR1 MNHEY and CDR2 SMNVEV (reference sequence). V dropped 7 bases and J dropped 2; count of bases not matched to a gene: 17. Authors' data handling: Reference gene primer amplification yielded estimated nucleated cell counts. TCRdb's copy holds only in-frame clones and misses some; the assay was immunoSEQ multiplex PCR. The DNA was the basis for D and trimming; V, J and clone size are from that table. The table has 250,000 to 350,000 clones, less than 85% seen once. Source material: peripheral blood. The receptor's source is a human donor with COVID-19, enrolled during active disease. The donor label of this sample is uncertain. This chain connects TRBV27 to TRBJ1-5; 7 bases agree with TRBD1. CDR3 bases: TGTGCCAGCATGAGATTGGGGCAGGGGGTATTGGGCAATCAGCCCCAGCATTTT. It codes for CASMRLGQGVLGNQPQHF.